The clone carrying this TCR beta chain was detected once. V trimming: 4 bases; J trimming: 1 base; junction bases outside the gene matches: 8. Germline V CDR1 and CDR2: MNHEY, SVGEGT. The CDR3 sequence is 17 residues long. This specimen comes from a study of blood T cell repertoires in COVID-19. Overall study context: The study drew acute and convalescent COVID-19 samples from the United States, Italy and Spain. Sources were T cells, B-cell-depleted T cells, or PBMCs; the material itself was cDNA or gDNA.

In the original workflow: Reference gene primer amplification yielded estimated nucleated cell counts. TCRdb keeps only in-frame clones here, not all; method: immunoSEQ multiplex PCR. V and J calls and clone size come straight from that table; D and trimming were deduced from the DNA. The table shows hundreds of thousands of clones, with about 88% occurring only once. The sequenced material came from peripheral blood. The sequence came from a woman between 40 and 55 years old who had recovered from COVID-19. This chain uses TRBV6-2 or TRBV6-3 with TRBJ2-3; 10 positions agree with TRBD2. CDR3 nucleotide sequence: TGTGCCAGCAGTTGGGGATTTAGCGGGGGGCGCACAGATACGCAGTATTTT. As protein: CASSWGFSGGRTDTQYF.